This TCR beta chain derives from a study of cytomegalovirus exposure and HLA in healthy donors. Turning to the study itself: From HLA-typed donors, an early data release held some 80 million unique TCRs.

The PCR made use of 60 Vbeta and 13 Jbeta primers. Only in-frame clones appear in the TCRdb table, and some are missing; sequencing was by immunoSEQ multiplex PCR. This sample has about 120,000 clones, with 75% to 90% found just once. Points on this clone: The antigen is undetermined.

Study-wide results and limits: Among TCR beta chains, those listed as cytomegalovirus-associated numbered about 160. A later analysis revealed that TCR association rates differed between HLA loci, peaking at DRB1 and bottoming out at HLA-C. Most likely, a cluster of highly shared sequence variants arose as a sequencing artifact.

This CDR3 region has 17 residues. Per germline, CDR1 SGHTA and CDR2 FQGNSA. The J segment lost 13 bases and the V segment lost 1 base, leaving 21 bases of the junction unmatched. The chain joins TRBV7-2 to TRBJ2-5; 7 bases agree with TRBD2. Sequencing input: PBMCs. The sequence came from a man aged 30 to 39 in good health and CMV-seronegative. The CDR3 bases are TGTGCCAGCAGCTTAGTAGGCATCGCGGGAGTTCCCGTTACATGGTACTTC. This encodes CASSLVGIAGVPVTWYF.